These 2 T cell receptor beta chains originate from one sample sequenced in a study of T cells in Graves' hyperthyroidism and ophthalmopathy. RNA transcripts yielded amplified TCR beta CDR3 regions. Initially, a first-round RT-PCR of the TCR CDR3 employed the HTBI primer set. TCRdb reanalysed the multiplex PCR reads using MiXCR and keeps one entry per CDR3 protein. The repertoire includes under 300,000 distinct CDR3 sequences, around 15% of them detected once, and roughly 7.9% sits in the top ten. Sequenced input: blood. These receptors all come from a woman between 40 and 50 years old with Graves' hyperthyroidism.

This clonotype was counted ten times or more. This chain joins TRBV2 and TRBJ2-3, with D uncertain. V lost 1 base and J lost 0, with 14 bases in between. Germline V gene data show CDR1 as SNHLY and CDR2 as FYNNEI. This CDR3 comprises 17 residues. The chain's CDR3 is CASSEVKLGSSTDTQYF. CDR3 nucleotides: TGTGCCAGCAGTGAAGTGAAGTTAGGTTCTAGCACAGATACGCAGTATTTT.

The CDR3 loop is CASSFLRGLAGQSSYNEQFF. The CDR3 DNA reads TGTGCCAGCAGCTTTCTGCGAGGACTAGCGGGGCAGAGCTCCTACAATGAGCAGTTCTTC. This chain uses TRBV7-2 with TRBJ2-1, with 12 positions matching TRBD2. The ends lost 3 bases at V and 0 bases at J; junction bases unmatched: 12. The V gene's germline CDR1 is SGHTA and CDR2 FQGNSA. The CDR3 extends over 20 amino acids.